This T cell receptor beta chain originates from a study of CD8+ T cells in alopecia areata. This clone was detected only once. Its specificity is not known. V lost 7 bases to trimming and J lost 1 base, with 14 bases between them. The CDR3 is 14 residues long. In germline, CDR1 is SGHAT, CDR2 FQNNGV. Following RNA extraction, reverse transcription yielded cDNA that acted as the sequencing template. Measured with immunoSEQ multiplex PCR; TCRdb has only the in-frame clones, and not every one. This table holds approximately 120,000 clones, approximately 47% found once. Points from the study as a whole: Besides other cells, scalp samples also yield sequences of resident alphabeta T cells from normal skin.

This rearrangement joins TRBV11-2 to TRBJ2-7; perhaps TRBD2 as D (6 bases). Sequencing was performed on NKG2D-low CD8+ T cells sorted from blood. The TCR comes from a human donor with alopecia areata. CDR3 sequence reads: CASTPGGVSYEQYF. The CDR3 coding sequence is TGTGCCAGCACCCCCGGAGGGGTTTCCTACGAGCAGTACTTC.